This T cell receptor (beta chain) derives from a study of T cell responses to AZD1222 COVID-19 vaccine (dated by TCRdb to about 2021). Regarding the research as a whole: A total of about 230 trial participants underwent TCR sequencing, of whom around 200 received two doses of AZD1222 and some 25 received two doses of the MenACWY control vaccine. Trial participants were enrolled by age into 18-55, 56-69 and 70-plus year subgroups, with about 150, 28 and 57 TCR-sequenced participants respectively.

What the study reported, not specific to this receptor: In the small 56-69-year group, the increase in depth fell short of significance, most likely because of low power. Conclusions about previously exposed vaccinees are limited, since just five or six AZD1222 recipients were seropositive for SARS-CoV-2 at baseline. Because no day 14 peak-response samples were available, the repertoires could be characterized only after the peak T cell response. Most participants were white British and females outnumbered males, and the authors suggested that clonal diversity may have been underestimated. Reportedly, close to half of the unique spike-specific TCRs recognized epitopes lying outside the regions that are mutated in the B.1.351 and B.1.1.7 variants. Spike-specific TCR breadth and depth rose significantly after two AZD1222 doses compared with day 0 and with MenACWY recipients. Vaccine-associated CD4 TCRs spanned the whole spike protein, with dominant responses in regions 160-218 and 743-854.

V is pruned by 0 bases and J by 3 bases, leaving 11 bases of the junction without a gene match. The cysteine opens and the phenylalanine closes a CDR3 of 18 amino acids. The entry retains the CDR3 DNA only, 54 bases that are in frame from base 1. The germline V gene yields SGHRS for CDR1 and YFSETQ for CDR2. The time point label on this specimen signifies: baseline before first vaccination. The treatment or condition label on this specimen signifies: meningococcal conjugate vaccine given as trial control. Samples from vaccinated people were obtained from the UK trials COV001 and COV002, which included a single-blind randomized controlled phase 2/3 trial of AZD1222 (ChAdOx1 nCoV-19) in healthy adults. For TCRbeta chain sequencing, PBMC samples from trial participants were taken at day 0 and at day 28 after the second dose. The CDR3 regions of human TCRbeta chains were analyzed by immunosequencing. Regarding the original processing steps: TCRs in the repertoires were matched against a reference library of SARS-CoV-2-specific TCRs that had been generated with the MIRA antigen-specificity platform. Breadth was defined as the fraction of unique TCRs that were SARS-CoV-2-associated. Depth was defined as the fraction of total T cells that were SARS-CoV-2-associated. Using the MIRA data, each spike-specific TCR was mapped to the spike region that the TCR reacts to and placed in a CD4 or CD8 class. Log10-transformed breadth and depth values were compared by one-way ANOVA with Sidak's multiple comparisons tests. TCRdb mirrors the immuneACCESS table, restricted to in-frame sequences. Some clones are absent from its copies; in checked studies, under half trace to an unresolved V gene, and the reason for the others is unknown. D and trimming were read from the DNA, whereas the V and J calls and clone size are those reported in that table. Within this sample are about 130,000 clones, with roughly 85% of them counted one time only. The ten largest clones capture around a sixth of the sample.

With respect to this clone: There is no known antigen for this receptor. Per-nucleotide qualities are absent, and no much larger clonotype sits a single base away.

This receptor was identified in an adult in good health. The V and J genes are TRBV5-1 and TRBJ2-4; a stretch of 8 junction bases matches TRBD2. This material consisted of peripheral blood, taken on day 0 of MenACWY control vaccination. The CDR3 reads CASSLARGAGDNKNIQYF. Read as DNA, the sequence is TGCGCCAGCAGCTTGGCACGAGGAGCGGGAGATAACAAAAACATTCAGTACTTC.